Detailed here is one TCR beta chain. This sample is part of a study of control samples from healthy donors and cancer patients. Germline lookup yields CDR1 KGHSH and CDR2 LQKENI. V dropped 3 bases and J dropped 6 bases, with 15 bases sitting between them. This CDR3 has 15 residues. Produced via immunoSEQ multiplex PCR; TCRdb's table is partial and in-frame only. The sample shows fewer than 200,000 clones, 93% of them seen only once. The receptor comes from a woman in her sixties in good health. This chain links TRBV18 with TRBJ1-5, with D unclear. Source material: blood. CDR3 region: CASSPLAGLSQPQHF. CDR3 DNA: TGTGCCAGCTCACCCCTCGCGGGGTTAAGTCAGCCCCAGCATTTT. Looking up the rest from reference TRBV18 and TRBJ1-5 gives the full variable domain: NAGVMQNPRHLVRRRGQEARLRCSPMKGHSHVYWYRQLPEEGLKFMVYLQKENIIDESGMPKERFSAEFPKEGPSILRIQQVVRGDSAAYFCASSPLAGLSQPQHFGDGTRLSIL.